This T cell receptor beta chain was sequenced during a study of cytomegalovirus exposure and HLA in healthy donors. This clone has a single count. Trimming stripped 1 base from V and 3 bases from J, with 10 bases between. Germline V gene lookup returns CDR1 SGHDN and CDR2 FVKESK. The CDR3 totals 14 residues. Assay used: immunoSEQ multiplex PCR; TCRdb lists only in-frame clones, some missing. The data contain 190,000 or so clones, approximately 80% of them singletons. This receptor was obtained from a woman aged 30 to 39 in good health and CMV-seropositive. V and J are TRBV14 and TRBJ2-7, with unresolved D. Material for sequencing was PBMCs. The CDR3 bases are TGTGCCAGCAGCCAAGGCTTCCACAGCTACGAGCAGTACTTC. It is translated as CASSQGFHSYEQYF.